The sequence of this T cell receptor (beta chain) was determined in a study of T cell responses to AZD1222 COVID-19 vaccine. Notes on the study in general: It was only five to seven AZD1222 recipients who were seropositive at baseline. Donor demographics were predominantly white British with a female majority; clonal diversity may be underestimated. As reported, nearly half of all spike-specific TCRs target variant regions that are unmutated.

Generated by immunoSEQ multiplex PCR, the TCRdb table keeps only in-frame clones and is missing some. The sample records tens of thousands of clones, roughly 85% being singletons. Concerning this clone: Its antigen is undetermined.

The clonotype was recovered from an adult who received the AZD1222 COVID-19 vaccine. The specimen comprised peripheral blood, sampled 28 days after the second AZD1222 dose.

The CDR3, as DNA: TGTGCCAGCAGCGCATACTCCCTCGGGGGGAATTCACCCCTCCACTTT. It yields the protein CASSAYSLGGNSPLHF. The V and J genes are TRBV11-2 and TRBJ1-6, with a weak D call TRBD1 (5 bases). The germline gives CDR1 SGHAT, CDR2 FQNNGV. The CDR3 is made up of 16 amino acids. V lost 5 bases and J lost 7, with 18 bases in between.